The rows below give T cell receptor beta chains drawn from one sample of a study of T-cell reconstitution after alpha-beta-depleted transplantation in children. MiXCR was run by TCRdb on the PCR reads, yielding one entry per CDR3 protein. The sample shows approximately 640,000 distinct CDR3 sequences, roughly 17% of them seen only once. The sample in question was PBMCs from the stem cell graft donor, obtained from the stem cell graft. The receptors here all came from a human donor who donated a stem cell graft to a child with acute myeloid leukemia. Each CDR3 is given with its conserved first and last residue. The order of the fields is CDR3 protein, CDR3 DNA, J gene, clone size, V gene, D gene. The D gene is left open where the match is weak. Clone size is not always given. Where it is, it says once, few, many or a class for expanded clones.

CDR3: CASSLPGQIHGYTF
DNA: TGTGCCAGCAGTTTACCAGGGCAAATTCATGGCTACACCTTC
J: TRBJ1-2
size: many
V: TRBV12-3/TRBV12-4
D: -

CDR3: CASSSGGHEQFF
DNA: TGTGCCAGCAGTTCTGGGGGCCATGAGCAGTTCTTC
J: TRBJ2-1
size: many
V: TRBV6-6
D: -

CDR3: CASSQGTTGNTIYF
DNA: TGCGCCAGCAGCCAAGGGACAACCGGAAACACCATATATTTT
J: TRBJ1-3
size: few
V: TRBV4-1
D: -

CDR3: CASSQERAVTYNEQFF
DNA: TGTGCCAGCAGCCAAGAGCGAGCTGTCACCTACAATGAGCAGTTCTTC
J: TRBJ2-1
size: few
V: TRBV3-1
D: -

CDR3: CSAWDREAYEQYF
DNA: TGCAGTGCTTGGGACAGGGAGGCCTACGAGCAGTACTTC
J: TRBJ2-7
size: many
V: TRBV20-1
D: TRBD1

CDR3: CASSPPLSSYEQFF
DNA: TGCGCCAGCAGCCCCCCGTTATCGTCCTATGAGCAGTTCTTC
J: TRBJ2-1
size: -
V: TRBV5-1
D: -

CDR3: CASSFLEGARAFF
DNA: TGTGCCAGCAGCTTCCTGGAGGGGGCCAGAGCTTTCTTT
J: TRBJ1-1
size: few
V: TRBV7-9
D: TRBD1

CDR3: CSGGFTGELFF
DNA: TGCAGCGGGGGTTTCACCGGGGAGCTGTTTTTT
J: TRBJ2-2
size: few
V: TRBV29-1
D: -

CDR3: CAFCGVEGGDTQYF
DNA: TGTGCCTTCTGCGGGGTGGAAGGGGGAGATACGCAGTATTTT
J: TRBJ2-3
size: -
V: TRBV2
D: -

CDR3: CSAGGGGGGGYTF
DNA: TGCAGTGCGGGGGGCGGTGGGGGAGGGGGCTACACCTTC
J: TRBJ1-2
size: -
V: TRBV20-1
D: -

CDR3: CASSVADQAGGEQFF
DNA: TGTGCCAGCAGCGTAGCTGACCAAGCGGGTGGCGAGCAGTTCTTC
J: TRBJ2-1
size: many
V: TRBV9
D: -

CDR3: CATSPRSSYNEQFF
DNA: TGTGCCACCAGTCCCAGGAGCTCCTACAATGAGCAGTTCTTC
J: TRBJ2-1
size: many
V: TRBV24-1
D: -

CDR3: CSARDRGDTQYF
DNA: TGCAGTGCTAGAGACAGGGGGGATACGCAGTATTTT
J: TRBJ2-3
size: many
V: TRBV20-1
D: TRBD1

CDR3: CSAKGQGNTEAFF
DNA: TGCAGTGCCAAGGGACAGGGGAACACTGAAGCTTTCTTT
J: TRBJ1-1
size: many
V: TRBV20-1
D: TRBD1

CDR3: CASSLRGLNTIYF
DNA: TGTGCCAGCAGCTTACGGGGGTTGAACACCATATATTTT
J: TRBJ1-3
size: many
V: TRBV7-2
D: -

CDR3: CASSFSGGWNTEAFF
DNA: TGTGCCAGCAGTTTTAGTGGGGGCTGGAACACTGAAGCTTTCTTT
J: TRBJ1-1
size: -
V: TRBV28
D: -

CDR3: CASRVDRVTEAFF
DNA: TGTGCCAGCAGAGTGGACAGGGTCACTGAAGCTTTCTTT
J: TRBJ1-1
size: few
V: TRBV5-5
D: TRBD1

CDR3: CSVEGHPNTEAFF
DNA: TGCAGCGTTGAGGGTCACCCGAACACTGAAGCTTTCTTT
J: TRBJ1-1
size: many
V: TRBV29-1
D: -

CDR3: CSIRIRGHTDTQYF
DNA: TGCAGCATCAGGATCAGGGGGCACACAGATACGCAGTATTTT
J: TRBJ2-3
size: few
V: TRBV29-1
D: TRBD1

CDR3: CASRDSGGNNEQFF
DNA: TGTGCCAGCAGGGACTCAGGGGGTAACAATGAGCAGTTCTTC
J: TRBJ2-1
size: -
V: TRBV6-2/TRBV6-3
D: TRBD1

CDR3: CASTQQGNTEAFF
DNA: TGTGCCAGCACCCAACAGGGGAACACTGAAGCTTTCTTT
J: TRBJ1-1
size: -
V: TRBV3-1
D: -

CDR3: CSARGPPRDDGELFF
DNA: TGCAGTGCTAGAGGCCCCCCCAGGGACGACGGGGAGCTGTTTTTT
J: TRBJ2-2
size: few
V: TRBV20-1
D: -

CDR3: CSAGQGKGYEQYF
DNA: TGCAGTGCTGGACAGGGTAAGGGCTACGAGCAGTACTTC
J: TRBJ2-7
size: many
V: TRBV20-1
D: TRBD1

CDR3: CASSLAGGSGENEQFF
DNA: TGTGCCAGCAGTTTAGCCGGGGGGAGCGGGGAGAATGAGCAGTTCTTC
J: TRBJ2-1
size: -
V: TRBV27
D: TRBD2

CDR3: CSARVTLDGETQYF
DNA: TGCAGTGCTAGAGTGACCCTTGATGGGGAGACCCAGTACTTC
J: TRBJ2-5
size: many
V: TRBV20-1
D: -

CDR3: CASSLARGLAGPGETQYF
DNA: TGCGCCAGCAGCTTGGCTCGGGGACTAGCGGGCCCAGGCGAGACCCAGTACTTC
J: TRBJ2-5
size: few
V: TRBV5-1
D: TRBD2

CDR3: CSVEDRDQVNEQFF
DNA: TGCAGCGTGGAAGACAGGGATCAAGTCAATGAGCAGTTCTTC
J: TRBJ2-1
size: many
V: TRBV29-1
D: TRBD1

CDR3: CASSYPFLLAGGPNCNEQFF
DNA: TGTGCCAGCAGTTATCCGTTCCTACTAGCGGGGGGGCCGAATTGCAATGAGCAGTTCTTC
J: TRBJ2-1
size: few
V: TRBV6-2/TRBV6-3
D: TRBD2

CDR3: CSAAPPGEETQYF
DNA: TGCAGTGCGGCCCCCCCCGGGGAAGAGACCCAGTACTTC
J: TRBJ2-5
size: many
V: TRBV20-1
D: -

CDR3: CASRLPGTRINYGYTF
DNA: TGTGCCAGCAGATTACCCGGGACAAGGATAAACTATGGCTACACCTTC
J: TRBJ1-2
size: many
V: TRBV5-5
D: -

CDR3: CASSLREDNQPQHF
DNA: TGTGCCAGCAGCTTGAGGGAGGACAATCAGCCCCAGCATTTT
J: TRBJ1-5
size: -
V: TRBV5-6
D: -

CDR3: CASSIGRTGSNQPQHF
DNA: TGTGCCAGCAGCATTGGTAGAACGGGGAGCAATCAGCCCCAGCATTTT
J: TRBJ1-5
size: -
V: TRBV28
D: -

CDR3: CATSVNSQLGGEKLFF
DNA: TGTGCCACCAGCGTTAACTCACAGCTAGGTGGTGAAAAACTGTTTTTT
J: TRBJ1-4
size: -
V: TRBV15
D: -

CDR3: CASSLGAGTANYGYTF
DNA: TGTGCCAGCAGTTTAGGGGCAGGGACAGCTAACTATGGCTACACCTTC
J: TRBJ1-2
size: many
V: TRBV27
D: TRBD1

CDR3: CASSQGSQPQHF
DNA: TGTGCCAGCAGCCAGGGATCTCAGCCCCAGCATTTT
J: TRBJ1-5
size: many
V: TRBV7-9
D: -

CDR3: CASSPTSEGYNEQFF
DNA: TGTGCCAGCAGCCCGACTAGCGAAGGATACAATGAGCAGTTCTTC
J: TRBJ2-1
size: few
V: TRBV12-3/TRBV12-4
D: TRBD2

CDR3: CASRIPGQKTTADYTGELFF
DNA: TGTGCCAGCAGGATACCGGGACAGAAGACTACGGCAGACTACACCGGGGAGCTGTTTTTT
J: TRBJ2-2
size: -
V: TRBV11-1
D: TRBD1

CDR3: CASSESSGVRTDTQYF
DNA: TGCGCCAGCAGTGAGTCGAGCGGGGTCCGCACAGATACGCAGTATTTT
J: TRBJ2-3
size: -
V: TRBV10-1
D: TRBD2

CDR3: CSARQRIAGTGTQYF
DNA: TGCAGTGCTAGACAGAGAATCGCAGGCACAGGTACGCAGTATTTT
J: TRBJ2-3
size: once
V: TRBV20-1
D: -

CDR3: CASRGEETYEQYF
DNA: TGTGCCAGCAGGGGTGAGGAGACCTACGAGCAGTACTTC
J: TRBJ2-7
size: -
V: TRBV13
D: -

CDR3: CASSLKGGGPIYEQYF
DNA: TGTGCCAGCAGCTTGAAGGGAGGGGGCCCGATCTACGAGCAGTACTTC
J: TRBJ2-7
size: many
V: TRBV5-4
D: -

CDR3: CAWSVGSAGANEQFF
DNA: TGTGCCTGGAGTGTAGGCTCGGCGGGGGCCAATGAGCAGTTCTTC
J: TRBJ2-1
size: -
V: TRBV30
D: -

CDR3: CASTTGRDTEAFF
DNA: TGTGCCAGCACCACAGGAAGGGACACTGAAGCTTTCTTT
J: TRBJ1-1
size: once
V: TRBV7-9
D: -

CDR3: CSARDPGGDSNQPQHF
DNA: TGCAGTGCTAGAGATCCGGGGGGCGACAGCAATCAGCCCCAGCATTTT
J: TRBJ1-5
size: many
V: TRBV20-1
D: -

CDR3: CASTLGTRTGELFF
DNA: TGTGCCAGCACCTTAGGGACAAGAACCGGGGAGCTGTTTTTT
J: TRBJ2-2
size: -
V: TRBV7-2
D: -

CDR3: CASSQEMTGQEAFF
DNA: TGCGCCAGCAGCCAAGAGATGACTGGGCAGGAAGCTTTCTTT
J: TRBJ1-1
size: -
V: TRBV4-1
D: -

CDR3: CSVEGGPMGNNEQFF
DNA: TGCAGCGTTGAAGGAGGGCCAATGGGAAACAATGAGCAGTTCTTC
J: TRBJ2-1
size: many
V: TRBV29-1
D: -

CDR3: CASSRVAGGIYNEQFF
DNA: TGTGCCAGCAGCCGGGTAGCGGGGGGCATCTACAATGAGCAGTTCTTC
J: TRBJ2-1
size: -
V: TRBV3-1
D: TRBD2

CDR3: CASSKDVGGVRSSYGYTF
DNA: TGCGCCAGCAGCAAGGACGTGGGGGGCGTGAGGTCCAGCTATGGCTACACCTTC
J: TRBJ1-2
size: few
V: TRBV5-1
D: -

CDR3: CASNSLGGENYEQYF
DNA: TGCGCCAGCAACTCCCTGGGGGGCGAGAACTACGAGCAGTACTTC
J: TRBJ2-7
size: few
V: TRBV5-1
D: -

CDR3: CSALDRGGPEEAFF
DNA: TGCAGTGCTCTTGACAGAGGTGGTCCAGAGGAAGCTTTCTTT
J: TRBJ1-1
size: -
V: TRBV20-1
D: -

CDR3: CSASQGNQPQHF
DNA: TGCAGTGCTTCACAGGGCAATCAGCCCCAGCATTTT
J: TRBJ1-5
size: few
V: TRBV20-1
D: -

CDR3: CASSLDGQTGELFF
DNA: TGCGCCAGCAGCTTAGACGGACAGACTGGGGAGCTGTTTTTT
J: TRBJ2-2
size: few
V: TRBV5-1
D: -

CDR3: CASSQLAHGRMDHRTGELFF
DNA: TGCGCCAGCAGCCAGTTAGCCCACGGAAGGATGGATCACCGCACCGGGGAGCTGTTTTTT
J: TRBJ2-2
size: few
V: TRBV4-3
D: -

CDR3: CAWSHASYERFF
DNA: TGTGCCTGGAGTCACGCGAGTTACGAGCGGTTCTTC
J: TRBJ2-1
size: -
V: TRBV30
D: -

CDR3: CASSDQGGTAQHF
DNA: TGCGCCAGCAGTGATCAGGGGGGGACAGCCCAGCATTTT
J: TRBJ1-5
size: few
V: TRBV10-2
D: TRBD1

CDR3: CASSLTGTQEGTDTQYF
DNA: TGTGCCAGCAGCTTAACAGGGACCCAAGAAGGCACAGATACGCAGTATTTT
J: TRBJ2-3
size: -
V: TRBV28
D: -

CDR3: CSVEGVIAGLQETQYF
DNA: TGCAGCGTTGAAGGTGTGATCGCCGGGCTCCAAGAGACCCAGTACTTC
J: TRBJ2-5
size: -
V: TRBV29-1
D: -

CDR3: CASSEIQGNRNEQFF
DNA: TGTGCCAGCAGTGAGATACAGGGAAATCGCAATGAGCAGTTCTTC
J: TRBJ2-1
size: -
V: TRBV25-1
D: -

CDR3: CSALDGRRGWGNQPQHF
DNA: TGCAGTGCTCTAGACGGCCGGCGGGGGTGGGGGAATCAGCCCCAGCATTTT
J: TRBJ1-5
size: -
V: TRBV20-1
D: -